The next 14 T cell receptor beta chains were all read from a single sample in a study of blood T cell repertoires in COVID-19. The protocol was immunoSEQ multiplex PCR, while the TCRdb copy is restricted to in-frame clones and leaves out a portion. The sample yields about 95,000 clones, about 89% seen once. Sequencing was carried out using peripheral blood. The source is a human donor in a cohort sampled during active COVID-19.

The V gene is TRBV6-1, the J gene TRBJ1-2; D possibly corresponds to TRBD1 (6 bases). Germline V gene lookup returns CDR1 MNHNS and CDR2 SASEGT. V was cut by 0 bases and J by 5 bases, with 16 bases left in between. This CDR3 has 16 amino acids. CDR3 nucleotide sequence: TGTGCCAGCAGTGAAGCGCCGGGGGGCGGACTGTATGGCTACACCTTC. Protein product: CASSEAPGGGLYGYTF.

V is TRBV7-2 and J is TRBJ2-7; unclear D gene. CDR3 length: 13 residues. CDR1 is SGHTA, CDR2 FQGNSA, per germline. V was cut by 2 bases and J by 3 bases, with 8 bases left in between. CDR3 sequence: CASSLIQNYEQYF. CDR3 nucleotides: TGTGCCAGCAGCTTAATACAGAACTACGAGCAGTACTTC.

The chain recombines TRBV5-1 with TRBJ1-3; 8 bases line up with TRBD1. V was pared by 2 bases and J by 4 bases, with 5 bases of the junction left unmatched. This CDR3 contains 15 residues. The germline V gene has CDR1 SGHRS and CDR2 YFSETQ. Here the CDR3 DNA reads TGCGCCAGCAGCTTTGGACAGGGCGTAGGAAACACCATATATTTT. Its translation is CASSFGQGVGNTIYF.

The V and J genes are TRBV19 and TRBJ1-1, with D hard to call. Germline V CDR1 and CDR2: LNHDA, SQIVND (reference sequence). The length of the CDR3 is 15 residues. Trimming removed 7 bases from V and 4 bases from J, with 19 bases in between. In DNA, the CDR3 is TGTGCCAGTACCAAAAACGGGATTATCTCCACTGAAGCTTTCTTT. This codes for CASTKNGIISTEAFF.

In its sample, this clone was seen once. J is TRBJ1-1 and V is TRBV9; 8 nucleotides match TRBD1. Trimming took 3 bases from V and 0 from J; bases not matched to a gene: 16. CDR1 is SGDLS, CDR2 YYNGEE, per germline. The CDR3 totals 19 residues. This CDR3 is CASSALPRAGGLLNTEAFF. CDR3 sequence (DNA): TGTGCCAGCAGCGCTCTCCCGAGGGCAGGGGGCTTGTTGAACACTGAAGCTTTCTTT.

The rearrangement links TRBV5-4 to TRBJ2-3, with TRBD2 matching over 9 bases. Germline V CDR1 and CDR2: SGHNT, YYREEE (reference sequence). The CDR3 spans 17 residues. The V and J ends lost 2 bases and 4 bases, in that order; junction bases with no gene match: 11. CDR3: CASSFPGRLAGPDTQYF. CDR3 DNA sequence: TGTGCCAGCAGCTTTCCGGGGAGGCTAGCGGGGCCAGATACGCAGTATTTT.

The chain joins TRBV4-1 to TRBJ2-3, with TRBD1 as a possible D gene (6 bases). Trimming pared 5 bases from V and 4 bases from J, leaving 16 bases between. CDR1 is MGHRA, CDR2 YSYEKL, per germline. The CDR3 contains 15 residues. CDR3 nucleotides: TGCGCCAGCAGCGTGGACAGCGTTCCCTCAGATACGCAGTATTTT. Its protein is CASSVDSVPSDTQYF.

The CDR3 protein is CASSPRLADTQYF. The CDR3 DNA reads as TGTGCCAGCAGTCCCAGGTTGGCAGATACGCAGTATTTT. V and J are TRBV6-6 and TRBJ2-3; D is uncertain. This CDR3 has 13 residues. V gave up 5 bases and J gave up 4 bases, with 10 bases separating them. Per the germline V gene, CDR1 is MNHNY and CDR2 is SVGAGI (reference sequence).

This clone was seen just once. This rearrangement joins TRBV11-3 to TRBJ2-1; maybe TRBD1 (6 bases). The CDR3 consists of 15 residues. Germline values: CDR1 SGHNT, CDR2 YENEEA. The V end was cut by 3 bases, the J end by 3 bases, with 12 bases between. CDR3 nucleotide sequence: TGTGCCAGCAGCTTGGACAGAAAAAGCTACAATGAGCAGTTCTTC. Amino acid sequence: CASSLDRKSYNEQFF.

The chain carries TRBV14 and TRBJ2-2, with 7 bases identical to TRBD2. This CDR3 has 16 residues. V dropped 4 bases and J dropped 4; count of bases not matched to a gene: 9. The V gene's germline CDR1 is SGHDN and CDR2 FVKESK. In DNA form, the CDR3 reads TGTGCCAGCAGCCTACGACGGGGAGGGCCCACCGGGGAGCTGTTTTTT. Residues: CASSLRRGGPTGELFF.

The chain links TRBV5-1 to TRBJ2-3; D is possibly TRBD2 (6 bases). CDR1 and CDR2 (germline): SGHRS, YFSETQ. This CDR3 contains 15 residues. Trimming took 4 bases from V and 10 from J, leaving 22 bases between them. Here the CDR3 DNA reads TGCGCCAGCAGCCGGGACTTCCCCCGGCCCGGCCCGCAGTATTTT. Translation: CASSRDFPRPGPQYF.

The V gene is TRBV14, the J gene TRBJ1-1, with 8 bases identical to TRBD1. After removal of 3 bases from V and 0 bases from J, the junction contained 3 bases not matched to a gene. Per the germline V gene, CDR1 is SGHDN and CDR2 is FVKESK. This CDR3 has 15 residues. The CDR3 region is CASSHRTGLNTEAFF. The CDR3 DNA reads as TGTGCCAGCAGCCACCGGACAGGGTTGAACACTGAAGCTTTCTTT.

The chain recombines TRBV29-1 with TRBJ1-3; D is undetermined. CDR1 and CDR2 (germline): SQVTM, ANQGSEA. The V end lost 3 bases, the J end lost 5 bases, and 5 bases lay between the germline ends. The CDR3 extends over 11 amino acids. CDR3 DNA sequence: TGCAGCGTTGACGAGAGAAACACCATATATTTT. Its protein is CSVDERNTIYF.

The rearrangement links TRBV4-2 to TRBJ1-1; TRBD1 agrees at 9 bases. The length of the CDR3 is 15 residues. Germline V gives CDR1 LGHNA, CDR2 YNFKEQ. V was clipped by 0 bases and J by 5 bases; unmatched bases: 4. CDR3 coding DNA: TGTGCCAGCAGCCAAGATCGGGACAGGGCGACTGAAGCTTTCTTT. It translates to CASSQDRDRATEAFF.